This TCR beta chain was sequenced in a study of blood T cells in healthy people across ages. About the study: Every two T cells gave about one barcoded beta molecule via template switching. Study-wide results and caveats: Age brought a roughly linear fall in TCR beta diversity measured per million T cells.

CDR1 is MNHEY and CDR2 is SMNVEV in the germline V gene (reference sequence). The length of the CDR3 is 14 residues. V shed 5 bases and J shed 5 bases, with 15 bases lying between them. Sample-barcoded 5' priming and a J-beta primer mix drove a second PCR of about 6 to 11 cycles. Each TCR beta cDNA got a 12-nucleotide random molecular identifier. TCRdb re-called the 5' RACE reads through MiXCR, storing one row per CDR3 protein. The sample carries 700,000 to 850,000 distinct CDR3 sequences, roughly 34% recorded once. With regard to this clonotype: Its antigen is undetermined.

Researchers isolated at least 7 million PBMCs per sample. The TCR was taken from a man aged 18 to 35 in good health. Material for sequencing was blood. The J gene is TRBJ2-5, the V gene TRBV27, with D hard to call. The CDR3 spells CASSVGSHGETQYF. DNA for the CDR3: TGTGCCAGCAGTGTCGGTTCTCATGGGGAGACCCAGTACTTC.